The rows below give T cell receptor beta chains drawn from one sample of a study of control samples from healthy donors and cancer patients. Clones were read by immunoSEQ multiplex PCR, and TCRdb kept only the in-frame ones, dropping some. The sample shows 100,000 to 150,000 clones, over 85% of them seen only once. Sequencing input: blood. The receptors derive from a man between 18 and 35 years old in good health. Each CDR3 is given with its conserved first and last residue. D genes are given only for firm matches. Where a row states a size, it is once, few, many or the class of an expanded clone; other rows omit it.

J: TRBJ1-2; size: NA; V: TRBV25-1; D: NA; CDR3: CASSDRANYGYTF; DNA: TGTGCCAGCAGTGACCGGGCAAACTATGGCTACACCTTC
J: TRBJ2-5; size: NA; V: TRBV9; D: TRBD2; CDR3: CASSATSGGAQETQYF; DNA: TGTGCCAGCAGCGCGACTAGCGGGGGGGCTCAAGAGACCCAGTACTTC
J: TRBJ1-4; size: NA; V: TRBV5-1; D: NA; CDR3: CASSLAGATNEKLFF; DNA: TGCGCCAGCAGCTTGGCCGGGGCTACTAATGAAAAACTGTTTTTT
J: TRBJ2-1; size: NA; V: TRBV5-1; D: NA; CDR3: CASSLRGLNEQFF; DNA: TGCGCCAGCAGCTTGAGGGGCCTGAATGAGCAGTTCTTC
J: TRBJ2-7; size: once; V: TRBV9; D: NA; CDR3: CASSVAGYSSYEQYF; DNA: TGTGCCAGCAGCGTAGCGGGGTATAGCTCCTACGAGCAGTACTTC
J: TRBJ1-4; size: NA; V: TRBV5-1; D: NA; CDR3: CASSLISSDEKLFF; DNA: TGCGCCAGCAGCTTGATTAGTTCGGATGAAAAACTGTTTTTT
J: TRBJ1-3; size: NA; V: TRBV7-2; D: NA; CDR3: CASGSRRSGNTIYF; DNA: TGTGCCAGCGGGTCGAGGCGCTCTGGAAACACCATATATTTT
J: TRBJ2-7; size: NA; V: TRBV27; D: NA; CDR3: CASRFLGASYEQYF; DNA: TGTGCCAGCCGGTTCTTGGGTGCCTCCTACGAGCAGTACTTC
J: TRBJ2-5; size: NA; V: TRBV9; D: NA; CDR3: CASSVGGETQYF; DNA: TGTGCCAGCAGCGTAGGAGGGGAGACCCAGTACTTC
J: TRBJ1-1; size: NA; V: TRBV5-1; D: TRBD1; CDR3: CASSGGSGGTEAFF; DNA: TGCGCCAGCAGTGGAGGGTCAGGGGGGACTGAAGCTTTCTTT
J: TRBJ2-1; size: NA; V: TRBV3-1/TRBV3-2; D: TRBD2; CDR3: CASSQTSGGAYNEQFF; DNA: TGTGCCAGCAGCCAGACCAGCGGGGGGGCCTACAATGAGCAGTTCTTC
J: TRBJ1-1; size: once; V: TRBV5-4; D: TRBD1; CDR3: CASRLRQGPNTEAFF; DNA: TGTGCCAGCAGGTTAAGACAGGGGCCTAACACTGAAGCTTTCTTT
J: TRBJ1-5; size: NA; V: TRBV19; D: NA; CDR3: CASRPSGGSIIYSNQPQHF; DNA: TGTGCCAGTAGGCCCTCGGGGGGGTCTATCATCTATAGCAATCAGCCCCAGCATTTT
J: TRBJ2-3; size: NA; V: TRBV5-1; D: TRBD2; CDR3: CASSSGGTDTQYF; DNA: TGCGCCAGCAGCTCGGGGGGGACAGATACGCAGTATTTT
J: TRBJ1-1; size: once; V: TRBV6-5; D: NA; CDR3: CASMAEASVTEAFF; DNA: TGTGCCAGCATGGCTGAAGCCTCGGTCACTGAAGCTTTCTTT
J: TRBJ2-1; size: NA; V: TRBV9; D: TRBD2; CDR3: CASSPLAGPYNEQFF; DNA: TGTGCCAGCAGCCCTCTAGCGGGGCCCTACAATGAGCAGTTCTTC
J: TRBJ1-2; size: NA; V: TRBV7-2; D: NA; CDR3: CASTVGGPYGYTF; DNA: TGTGCCAGCACGGTAGGCGGACCCTATGGCTACACCTTC
J: TRBJ2-2; size: NA; V: TRBV2; D: NA; CDR3: CASSGTGGLFF; DNA: TGTGCCAGCAGTGGTACCGGGGGGCTGTTTTTT
J: TRBJ1-1; size: once; V: TRBV5-4; D: NA; CDR3: CASTPGGYQNTEAFF; DNA: TGTGCCAGCACCCCTGGGGGTTATCAGAACACTGAAGCTTTCTTT
J: TRBJ2-1; size: NA; V: TRBV5-1; D: NA; CDR3: CASSLVGTGEQFF; DNA: TGCGCCAGCAGCTTGGTAGGAACGGGTGAGCAGTTCTTC
J: TRBJ2-5; size: NA; V: TRBV6-6; D: TRBD1; CDR3: CASSAGGGRETQYF; DNA: TGTGCCAGCAGCGCAGGGGGCGGGCGAGAGACCCAGTACTTC
J: TRBJ2-1; size: NA; V: TRBV24-1; D: NA; CDR3: CATRGRGPEQFF; DNA: TGTGCCACCAGGGGGCGGGGGCCTGAGCAGTTCTTC
J: TRBJ2-1; size: NA; V: TRBV6-5; D: NA; CDR3: CASSPRVHEQFF; DNA: TGTGCCAGCAGCCCGCGGGTCCATGAGCAGTTCTTC
J: TRBJ1-5; size: once; V: TRBV15; D: TRBD1; CDR3: CATSRYYRGDQPQHF; DNA: TGTGCCACCAGCAGATACTACAGGGGCGATCAGCCCCAGCATTTT
J: TRBJ2-5; size: NA; V: TRBV5-4; D: NA; CDR3: CASSTTPDRKETQYF; DNA: TGTGCCAGCAGCACAACCCCGGACAGAAAAGAGACCCAGTACTTC
J: TRBJ1-1; size: NA; V: TRBV5-3; D: NA; CDR3: CARSQTLDGTSRNTEAFF; DNA: TGTGCCAGAAGCCAAACACTGGACGGAACTTCCCGGAACACTGAAGCTTTCTTT
J: TRBJ1-3; size: NA; V: TRBV5-4; D: NA; CDR3: CASSLVGGNTIYF; DNA: TGTGCCAGCAGCTTGGTAGGGGGAAACACCATATATTTT
J: TRBJ2-1; size: NA; V: TRBV11-2; D: TRBD2; CDR3: CASRSGGAARGYNEQFF; DNA: TGTGCCAGCCGAAGCGGGGGGGCCGCCAGGGGCTACAATGAGCAGTTCTTC
J: TRBJ2-7; size: NA; V: TRBV4-1; D: TRBD2; CDR3: CASSQNGASGGPISYEQYF; DNA: TGCGCCAGCAGCCAAAACGGGGCTAGCGGGGGGCCTATCTCCTACGAGCAGTACTTC
J: TRBJ1-2; size: NA; V: TRBV19; D: TRBD1; CDR3: CATNGDSLGYTF; DNA: TGTGCCACCAATGGGGACAGCCTCGGCTACACCTTC
J: TRBJ1-2; size: NA; V: TRBV19; D: TRBD1; CDR3: CASSITGGAVRGYTF; DNA: TGTGCCAGTAGTATTACAGGGGGCGCGGTTCGAGGCTACACCTTC
J: TRBJ1-1; size: NA; V: TRBV5-1; D: NA; CDR3: CASSPRVNTEAFF; DNA: TGCGCCAGCAGCCCCCGAGTGAACACTGAAGCTTTCTTT
J: TRBJ2-5; size: NA; V: TRBV5-1; D: NA; CDR3: CASSNGGGGEETQYF; DNA: TGCGCCAGCAGCAATGGAGGGGGGGGCGAAGAGACCCAGTACTTC
J: TRBJ2-5; size: NA; V: TRBV10-3; D: NA; CDR3: CAISDPAPQETQYF; DNA: TGTGCCATCAGTGACCCCGCCCCACAAGAGACCCAGTACTTC
J: TRBJ2-5; size: NA; V: TRBV5-5; D: TRBD2; CDR3: CASSLQGLAGGGETQYF; DNA: TGTGCCAGCAGCTTACAAGGACTAGCGGGGGGCGGAGAGACCCAGTACTTC
J: TRBJ2-7; size: NA; V: TRBV9; D: TRBD1; CDR3: CASSVGDSWYEQYF; DNA: TGTGCCAGCAGCGTCGGGGACAGCTGGTACGAGCAGTACTTC
J: TRBJ2-7; size: NA; V: TRBV7-9; D: NA; CDR3: CASSDPGIEQYF; DNA: TGTGCCAGCAGCGACCCAGGGATCGAGCAGTACTTC
J: TRBJ2-3; size: NA; V: TRBV12-5; D: NA; CDR3: CASAGGRGDPTTDTQYF; DNA: TGTGCTAGTGCGGGCGGTCGTGGGGATCCTACCACAGATACGCAGTATTTT
J: TRBJ2-7; size: NA; V: TRBV9; D: TRBD1; CDR3: CASSLGQGVYEQYF; DNA: TGTGCCAGCAGCCTCGGACAGGGGGTCTACGAGCAGTACTTC
J: TRBJ2-5; size: NA; V: TRBV7-9; D: TRBD2; CDR3: CASSPGTSGALGETQYF; DNA: TGTGCCAGCAGCCCAGGGACTAGCGGCGCCCTGGGCGAGACCCAGTACTTC
J: TRBJ1-5; size: NA; V: TRBV19; D: NA; CDR3: CASTFRVWGGQPQHF; DNA: TGTGCCAGCACATTTAGGGTGTGGGGGGGTCAGCCCCAGCATTTT
J: TRBJ1-2; size: few; V: TRBV9; D: TRBD1; CDR3: CASSVEPGTGNGYTF; DNA: TGTGCCAGCAGCGTAGAACCCGGGACAGGGAATGGCTACACCTTC
J: TRBJ2-1; size: NA; V: TRBV2; D: NA; CDR3: CASRGEGDEQFF; DNA: TGTGCCAGCAGGGGGGAAGGGGATGAGCAGTTCTTC
J: TRBJ2-5; size: NA; V: TRBV29-1; D: NA; CDR3: CSVEPGLQETQYF; DNA: TGCAGCGTTGAACCAGGGTTACAAGAGACCCAGTACTTC
J: TRBJ1-1; size: NA; V: TRBV6-6; D: NA; CDR3: CASSYGGGGSTEAFF; DNA: TGTGCCAGCAGTTACGGCGGGGGGGGTAGCACTGAAGCTTTCTTT
J: TRBJ2-2; size: NA; V: TRBV6-4; D: NA; CDR3: CASSLVADNTGELFF; DNA: TGTGCCAGCAGTCTGGTAGCGGATAACACCGGGGAGCTGTTTTTT
J: TRBJ2-3; size: once; V: TRBV9; D: NA; CDR3: CASSSGVNTQYF; DNA: TGTGCCAGCAGCTCGGGGGTAAATACGCAGTATTTT
J: TRBJ2-3; size: NA; V: TRBV5-1; D: NA; CDR3: CASSATGHITDTQYF; DNA: TGCGCCAGCAGCGCAACCGGACATATCACAGATACGCAGTATTTT
J: TRBJ1-2; size: NA; V: TRBV27; D: TRBD1; CDR3: CASSMTGVGYTF; DNA: TGTGCCAGCAGTATGACAGGGGTGGGCTACACCTTC
J: TRBJ1-6; size: NA; V: TRBV25-1; D: NA; CDR3: CASSRGSWYNSPLHF; DNA: TGTGCCAGCAGTCGGGGCAGCTGGTATAATTCACCCCTCCACTTT
J: TRBJ1-2; size: once; V: TRBV7-9; D: NA; CDR3: CASSLPPTGVNGYTF; DNA: TGTGCCAGCAGCTTACCCCCCACAGGTGTAAATGGCTACACCTTC
J: TRBJ1-3; size: NA; V: TRBV6-1; D: NA; CDR3: CASSETTRRSGRGNTIYF; DNA: TGTGCCAGCAGTGAAACAACCAGGCGGTCGGGACGGGGAAACACCATATATTTT
J: TRBJ2-5; size: few; V: TRBV5-1; D: NA; CDR3: CASSLQETQYF; DNA: TGCGCCAGCAGCCTCCAAGAGACCCAGTACTTC
J: TRBJ2-2; size: NA; V: TRBV5-6; D: NA; CDR3: CASSLYRGGTGELFF; DNA: TGTGCCAGCAGCTTGTACAGGGGAGGCACCGGGGAGCTGTTTTTT